This T cell receptor (beta chain) is drawn from a study of CD8 T cells in ankylosing spondylitis. Points from the study as a whole: About 8 highly homologous variants made up a TCR beta motif, and this motif appeared characteristic of ankylosing spondylitis blood. Matched synovial fluid from ankylosing spondylitis patients was reported to be enriched for disease-linked clones.

TCR beta libraries were made by quantitative 5'-RACE with molecular barcodes. TCRdb re-called the 5' RACE reads with MiXCR, one entry per CDR3 protein. The data show some 270,000 distinct CDR3 sequences, with 18% seen just once and 25% to 40% held by the top ten. V was pared by 4 bases and J by 4 bases, with 17 bases between. The CDR3 totals 15 residues. CDR1 is DFQATT and CDR2 is SNEGSKA in the germline V gene (reference sequence). In the case of this clonotype: As yet, its antigen is unknown.

The origin of this receptor is a male donor with ankylosing spondylitis or in good health (not recorded which). The chain carries TRBV20-1 and TRBJ1-5; maybe TRBD1 (6 bases). The specimen was blood, either unsorted or a sorted T cell fraction (not recorded which). CDR3 residues: CSATEPGHRNQPQHF. The CDR3 region has the DNA TGCAGTGCTACTGAGCCGGGACACCGAAATCAGCCCCAGCATTTT.